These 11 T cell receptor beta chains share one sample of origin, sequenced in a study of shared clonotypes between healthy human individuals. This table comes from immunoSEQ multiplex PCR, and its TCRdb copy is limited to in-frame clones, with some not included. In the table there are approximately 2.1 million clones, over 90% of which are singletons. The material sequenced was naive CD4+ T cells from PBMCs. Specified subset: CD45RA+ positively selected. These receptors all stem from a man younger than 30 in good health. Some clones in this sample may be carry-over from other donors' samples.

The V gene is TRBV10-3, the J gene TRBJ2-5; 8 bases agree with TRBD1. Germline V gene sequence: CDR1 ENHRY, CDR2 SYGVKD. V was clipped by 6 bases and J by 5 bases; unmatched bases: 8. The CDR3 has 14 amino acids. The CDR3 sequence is CAISSGQGPETQYF. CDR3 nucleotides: TGTGCCATCAGCTCAGGACAGGGACCTGAGACCCAGTACTTC.

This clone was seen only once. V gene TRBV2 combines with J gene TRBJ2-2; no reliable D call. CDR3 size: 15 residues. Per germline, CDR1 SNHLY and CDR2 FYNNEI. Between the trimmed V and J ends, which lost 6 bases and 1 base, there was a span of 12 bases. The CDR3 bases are TGTGCCAGCAGGGAAATTACGGGGAACACCGGGGAGCTGTTTTTT. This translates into CASREITGNTGELFF.

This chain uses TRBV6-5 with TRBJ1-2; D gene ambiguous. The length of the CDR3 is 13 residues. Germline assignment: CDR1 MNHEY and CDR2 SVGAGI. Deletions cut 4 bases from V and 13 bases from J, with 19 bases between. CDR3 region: CASSSTGLPILTF. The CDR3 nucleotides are TGTGCCAGCAGTTCTACCGGACTCCCCATCCTCACCTTC.

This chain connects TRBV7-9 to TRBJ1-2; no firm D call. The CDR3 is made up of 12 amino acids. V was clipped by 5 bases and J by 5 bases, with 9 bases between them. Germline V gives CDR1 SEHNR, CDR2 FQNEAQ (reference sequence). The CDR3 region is CASSPSAYGYTF. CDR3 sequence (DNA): TGTGCCAGCAGCCCCTCGGCTTATGGCTACACCTTC. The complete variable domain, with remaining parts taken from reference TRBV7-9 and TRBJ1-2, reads DTGVSQNPRHKITKRGQNVTFRCDPISEHNRLYWYRQTLGQGPEFLTYFQNEAQLEKSRLLSDRFSAERPKGSFSTLEIQRTEQGDSAMYLCASSPSAYGYTFGSGTRLTVV.

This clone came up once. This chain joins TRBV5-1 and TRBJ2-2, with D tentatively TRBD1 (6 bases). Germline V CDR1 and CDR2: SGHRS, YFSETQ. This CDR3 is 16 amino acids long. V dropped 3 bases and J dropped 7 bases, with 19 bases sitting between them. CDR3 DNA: TGCGCCAGCAGCTGGGATGACAGGTGGTTCGGCGGGGAGCTGTTTTTT. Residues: CASSWDDRWFGGELFF.

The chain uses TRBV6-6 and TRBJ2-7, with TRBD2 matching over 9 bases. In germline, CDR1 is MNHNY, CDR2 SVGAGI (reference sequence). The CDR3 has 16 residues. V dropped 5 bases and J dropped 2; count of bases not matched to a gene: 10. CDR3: CASSPSGLASTYEQYF. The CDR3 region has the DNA TGTGCCAGCAGTCCAAGCGGACTAGCGAGCACCTACGAGCAGTACTTC.

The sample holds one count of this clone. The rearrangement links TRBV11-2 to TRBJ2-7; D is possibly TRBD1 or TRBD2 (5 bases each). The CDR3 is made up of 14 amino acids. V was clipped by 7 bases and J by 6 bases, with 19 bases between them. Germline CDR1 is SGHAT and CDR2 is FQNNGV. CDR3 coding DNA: TGTGCCAGCACCCAAGCGCCTGGGGACGGCGAGCAGTACTTC. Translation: CASTQAPGDGEQYF.

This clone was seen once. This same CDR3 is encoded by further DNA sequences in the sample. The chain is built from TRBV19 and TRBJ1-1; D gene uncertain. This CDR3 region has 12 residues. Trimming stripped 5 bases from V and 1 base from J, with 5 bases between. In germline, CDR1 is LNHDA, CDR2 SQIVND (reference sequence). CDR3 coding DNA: TGTGCCAGTAGTCCAAGGAACACTGAAGCTTTCTTT. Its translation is CASSPRNTEAFF.

The CDR3 coding sequence is TGTGCCAGTAGTACCTACCTGTCCAGCCTCACGAACACCGGGGAGCTGTTTTTT. This encodes CASSTYLSSLTNTGELFF. The chain uses TRBV19 and TRBJ2-2; D unclear. The CDR3 spans 18 residues. Trimming shortened V by 4 bases and J by 0 bases, and 18 bases separated the two germline ends. Germline V gene lookup returns CDR1 LNHDA and CDR2 SQIVND (reference sequence).

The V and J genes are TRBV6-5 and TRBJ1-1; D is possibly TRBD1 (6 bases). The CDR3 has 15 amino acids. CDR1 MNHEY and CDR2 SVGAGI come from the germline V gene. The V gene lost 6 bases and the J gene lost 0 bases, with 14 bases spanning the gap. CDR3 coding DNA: TGTGCCAGCAGCTCTGGGGGCTTCATGAACACTGAAGCTTTCTTT. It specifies CASSSGGFMNTEAFF.

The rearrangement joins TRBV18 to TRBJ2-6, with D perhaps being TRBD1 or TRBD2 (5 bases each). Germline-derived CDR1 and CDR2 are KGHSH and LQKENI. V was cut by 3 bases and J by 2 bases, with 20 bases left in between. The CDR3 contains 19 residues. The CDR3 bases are TGTGCCAGCTCACCGTTATCCAGGGACCTTTCCCCTGGGGCCAACGTCCTGACTTTC. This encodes CASSPLSRDLSPGANVLTF.